Presented here are 23 T cell receptor beta chains from one specimen sequenced in a study of T cell responses to AZD1222 COVID-19 vaccine (dated by TCRdb to the early 2020s). Sample time point, as interpreted from the label and publication: baseline before first vaccination. Library preparation was by the immunoSEQ multiplex PCR assay. The table comes from immuneACCESS by way of TCRdb, which keeps in-frame sequences with V and J called. Part of the clones is missing from these tables; in studies checked, under half for an unresolved V gene and the rest for unknown reasons. In this sample the table shows about 99,000 clones, roughly 91% of which occur a single time. Around 4.8% of the sample lies in the top ten. The sample was peripheral blood, taken on day 0 of AZD1222 vaccination. The receptors originated from an adult in good health.

The V and J genes are TRBV6-5 and TRBJ2-7; either TRBD1 or TRBD2 may supply D (5 bases each). Germline CDR1 MNHEY, CDR2 SVGAGI. The CDR3 spans 15 residues. V was clipped by 0 bases and J by 1 base, with 10 bases between them. The CDR3 loop is CASSYSGGLSYEQYF. For the CDR3, the DNA is TGTGCCAGCAGTTACTCTGGGGGATTGTCCTACGAGCAGTACTTC.

This sequence joins TRBV4-3 and TRBJ1-1; D is ambiguous. CDR1 and CDR2 (germline): LGHNA, YSLEER. The CDR3 has 14 residues. Trimming removed 3 bases at V and 1 base at J, with 9 bases between. The CDR3 loop is CASSHENPNTEAFF. In DNA form, the CDR3 reads TGCGCCAGCAGCCATGAAAACCCGAACACTGAAGCTTTCTTT.

J is TRBJ2-7 and V is TRBV6-5; tentatively, D is TRBD2 (6 bases). CDR1 is MNHEY, CDR2 SVGAGI, per germline. The CDR3 runs to 13 residues. V shed 2 bases and J shed 6 bases, with 11 bases lying between them. This CDR3 reads CASSYPRGSEQYF. As DNA, the CDR3 is TGTGCCAGCAGTTACCCCCGGGGGTCCGAGCAGTACTTC.

This chain links TRBV24-1 with TRBJ2-1; either TRBD1 or TRBD2 may supply D (6 bases each). Trimming shortened V by 4 bases and J by 0 bases, and 12 bases separated the two germline ends. CDR3 length: 16 residues. Germline values: CDR1 KGHDR, CDR2 SFDVKD. The CDR3 bases are TGTGCCACCAGTGAACGGGGGCGCAGCTCCTACAATGAGCAGTTCTTC. It encodes CATSERGRSSYNEQFF.

The gene calls are TRBV7-2 and TRBJ1-6; D remains ambiguous. CDR1 and CDR2 from the germline V gene are SGHTA and FQGNSA. There are 14 residues in the CDR3. Between the trimmed V and J ends, which lost 7 bases and 10 bases, there was a span of 17 bases. The CDR3 nucleotides read TGTGCCAGCACCGAGAGGGCAGTAAAGTCACCCCTCCACTTT. It encodes CASTERAVKSPLHF.

The chain uses TRBV6-5 and TRBJ2-1; D possibly corresponds to TRBD2 (6 bases). V shed 8 bases and J shed 0 bases, with 8 bases lying between them. CDR1 and CDR2 (germline): MNHEY, SVGAGI. The CDR3 spans 13 residues. CDR3 bases: TGTGCCAGCCGGGGGAGCTCCTACAATGAGCAGTTCTTC. It specifies CASRGSSYNEQFF.

Written as DNA, the CDR3 is TGCAGCGTTGGCCAGGGGAGGAATAACTATGGCTACACCTTC. It codes for CSVGQGRNNYGYTF. J is TRBJ1-2 and V is TRBV29-1, with D perhaps TRBD1 (6 bases). From germline, CDR1 is SQVTM and CDR2 ANQGSEA. The ends were cut back, 4 bases at V and 1 base at J, with 13 bases in the middle. This CDR3 spans 14 amino acids.

The V gene is TRBV7-8, the J gene TRBJ1-2; D unresolved. CDR3 length: 16 amino acids. Germline CDR1 is SGHVS and CDR2 is FQNEAQ. The ends were cut back, 1 base at V and 0 bases at J, with 12 bases in the middle. This chain's CDR3 is CASSLVAGDTNYGYTF. The CDR3 DNA is TGTGCCAGCAGCTTAGTTGCAGGAGATACTAACTATGGCTACACCTTC. Full variable domain (remainder filled in from reference TRBV7-8 and TRBJ1-2): GAGVSQSPRYKVAKRGQDVALRCDPISGHVSLFWYQQALGQGPEFLTYFQNEAQLDKSGLPSDRFFAERPEGSVSTLKIQRTQQEDSAVYLCASSLVAGDTNYGYTFGSGTRLTVV.

The rearrangement joins TRBV24-1 to TRBJ1-3; D remains ambiguous. The V gene lost 5 bases and the J gene lost 8 bases, with 12 bases spanning the gap. The CDR3 is 13 residues long. Germline CDR1 reads KGHDR; CDR2 reads SFDVKD. CDR3 sequence: CATSAGVRDTIYF. DNA for the CDR3: TGTGCCACCAGTGCCGGGGTGCGAGACACCATATATTTT.

V usage is TRBV5-4 and J usage is TRBJ2-5, with D uncertain. V dropped 7 bases and J dropped 3 bases, with 16 bases sitting between them. Germline V gene lookup returns CDR1 SGHNT and CDR2 YYREEE (reference sequence). The CDR3 length is 14 residues. DNA for the CDR3: TGTGCCAGCGCGACGGGCCCCGAGGAAGAGACCCAGTACTTC. This sequence encodes CASATGPEEETQYF.

V is TRBV27 and J is TRBJ1-2, with 7 nucleotides matching TRBD1. The CDR3 runs to 13 residues. The J segment lost 2 bases and the V segment lost 6 bases, leaving 3 bases of the junction unmatched. CDR1 and CDR2 (germline): MNHEY, SMNVEV (reference sequence). The CDR3 sequence is CASRSTGNYGYTF. CDR3 nucleotide sequence: TGTGCCAGCAGATCGACAGGGAACTATGGCTACACCTTC.

Points on this clone: Since no conserved phenylalanine or tryptophan closes the CDR3, a read error is the likely cause. No DNA is shown, since the ends of the CDR3 on it are uncertain; the CDR3 is the one TCRdb lists. V gene TRBV21-1 combines with J gene TRBJ1-6; the table's D call TRBD1 went unverified against the DNA. TRBV21-1 is a recognized pseudogene. Inclusive of both ends, the CDR3 amounts to 10 amino acids. The CDR3 spells CASSKYHRVR.

This chain joins TRBV7-9 and TRBJ1-4; D is uncertain. Germline V gives CDR1 SEHNR, CDR2 FQNEAQ (reference sequence). The ends were cut back, 0 bases at V and 3 bases at J, with 5 bases in the middle. The CDR3 runs to 14 residues. The CDR3 DNA is TGTGCCAGCAGCTTAGCCCCTCCTAATGAAAAACTGTTTTTT. It yields the protein CASSLAPPNEKLFF.

The rearrangement links TRBV28 to TRBJ1-4; tentatively, D is TRBD1 (6 bases). CDR1 is MDHEN and CDR2 is SYDVKM in the germline V gene. The CDR3 totals 18 residues. V shed 4 bases and J shed 4 bases, with 22 bases lying between them. CDR3 region: CASSSAPGIQGYNEKLFF. The CDR3 DNA reads TGTGCCAGCAGTTCCGCCCCTGGGATACAGGGATATAATGAAAAACTGTTTTTT.

The chain has TRBV27 and TRBJ2-7, with no clear D. Germline CDR1 reads MNHEY; CDR2 reads SMNVEV (reference sequence). CDR3 length: 13 amino acids. V lost 5 bases, J lost 0 bases, and 8 bases lay in between. DNA for the CDR3: TGTGCCAGCAGTACCTCATACTCCTACGAGCAGTACTTC. This sequence encodes CASSTSYSYEQYF.

The gene calls are TRBV18 and TRBJ1-2; 9 bases are shared with TRBD1. Germline loops: CDR1 KGHSH, CDR2 LQKENI. Trimming removed 0 bases from V and 2 bases from J; junction bases left unmatched: 4. There are 16 residues in the CDR3. Here the CDR3 reads CASSPPGQGVNYGYTF. CDR3 sequence (DNA): TGTGCCAGCTCACCACCGGGACAGGGAGTCAACTATGGCTACACCTTC.

The chain links TRBV3-1 (or the pseudogene TRBV3-2) to TRBJ1-2; no clear D gene. CDR3 length equals 13 residues. Trimming shortened V by 0 bases and J by 8 bases, and 10 bases separated the two germline ends. Germline V gene lookup returns CDR1 LGHDT and CDR2 YNNKEL (reference sequence). The CDR3 loop is CASSQDSGWGYTF. CDR3 nucleotide sequence: TGTGCCAGCAGCCAAGATAGTGGCTGGGGCTACACCTTC.

This sequence joins TRBV7-6 and TRBJ2-1; TRBD1 is a possible D gene (5 bases). Germline V gene sequence: CDR1 SGHVS, CDR2 FNYEAQ. V was trimmed by 5 bases and J by 0 bases, leaving 14 bases between them. This CDR3 has 16 residues. The CDR3 region is CASSRWGGSSYNEQFF. The CDR3 bases are TGTGCCAGCAGCCGGTGGGGCGGTAGCTCCTACAATGAGCAGTTCTTC.

The chain combines TRBV7-9 with TRBJ2-1; 7 nucleotides agree with TRBD2. This CDR3 region has 13 residues. V lost 4 bases, J lost 10 bases, and 7 bases stayed unmatched. Germline CDR1 and CDR2: SEHNR and FQNEAQ (reference sequence). The CDR3: CASSSIRAGEQFF. CDR3 DNA sequence: TGTGCCAGCAGCTCCATTAGAGCGGGGGAGCAGTTCTTC.

This chain uses TRBV23-1 with TRBJ1-1; D unresolved. TRBV23-1 is sorted into the ORF group, with uncertain function. This CDR3 is 13 amino acids long. The V gene lost 10 bases and the J gene lost 4 bases, with 16 bases spanning the gap. The CDR3 coding sequence is TGCGCCACCGCCGGAAGAGCCGGCACTGAAGCTTTCTTT. Its translation is CATAGRAGTEAFF.

With regard to this clone: The junction departs from the called germline gene at one end, perhaps through a read error. The V and J genes are TRBV7-7 and TRBJ2-5; possible D gene TRBD2, 5 bases. This CDR3 spans 12 amino acids. Germline lookup yields CDR1 SSHAT and CDR2 FNYEAQ (reference sequence). CDR3: CASSLAGETQYF. CDR3 sequence (DNA): TGTGCCAGCAGCCTAGCTGGGGAGACCCAGTACTTC.

V usage is TRBV9 and J usage is TRBJ2-1, with 8 bases identical to TRBD2. CDR3 length equals 15 residues. The germline CDR1 and CDR2 sequences are SGDLS and YYNGEE. Losses at the gene ends were 0 bases for V and 8 bases for J; bases not matched to a gene: 7. CDR3 sequence reads: CASSVAGGLAYEQFF. The CDR3 DNA sequence: TGTGCCAGCAGCGTAGCTGGAGGACTAGCCTATGAGCAGTTCTTC.

CDR3 in DNA: TGTGCCAGCAGCTTGGAGGCAGGGCGAGTAGCTTTCTTT. This sequence encodes CASSLEAGRVAFF. The V and J genes are TRBV7-2 and TRBJ1-1; TRBD1 is a possible D gene (5 bases). V was pared by 3 bases and J by 10 bases, with 15 bases between. The CDR3 runs 13 residues. The germline CDR1 and CDR2 sequences are SGHTA and FQGNSA. The entire variable domain, with the rest obtained from reference TRBV7-2 and TRBJ1-1, is as follows: GAGVSQSPSNKVTEKGKDVELRCDPISGHTALYWYRQSLGQGLEFLIYFQGNSAPDKSGLPSDRFSAERTGGSVSTLTIQRTQQEDSAVYLCASSLEAGRVAFFGQGTRLTVV.